A single sample is the source of the 19 T cell receptor beta chains below, sequenced in a study of regulatory T cells in long-lasting Graves disease. Arm-PCR of CDR3 regions and iRepertoire HTBI primers were used to build TCR beta libraries. TCRdb processed the multiplex PCR reads anew with MiXCR; each CDR3 protein has one entry. Of 400,000 or so distinct CDR3 sequences listed, roughly 20% are singletons. Time point reported: persistent/refractory GD, antithyroid drugs over 5 years with positive TRAb. Extracted PBMC RNA gave rise to the TCR library. The sequenced sample was peripheral blood mononuclear cells (PBMCs), obtained when the disease was refractory, from a patient treated with antithyroid drugs. The receptors originated from a female donor with Graves disease.

This clonotype has a count of ten or more. This rearrangement joins TRBV6-1 to TRBJ2-5; D not certain. The CDR3 length is 14 residues. Germline V gene data show CDR1 as MNHNS and CDR2 as SASEGT. Trimming pared 8 bases from V and 3 bases from J, leaving 16 bases between. The CDR3 region has the DNA TGTGCCAGCCGGGCCCAGGCTACGAAAGAGACCCAGTACTTC. This codes for CASRAQATKETQYF.

This clonotype was recorded at least ten times. The CDR3 here is CASSFRGQGENSNQPQHF. For the CDR3, the DNA is TGTGCCAGCAGTTTTCGGGGACAGGGGGAAAATAGCAATCAGCCCCAGCATTTT. The chain has TRBV28 and TRBJ1-5; TRBD1 aligns across 11 bases. Trimming removed 3 bases from V and 0 bases from J; junction bases left unmatched: 7. The length of the CDR3 is 18 residues. Germline lookup yields CDR1 MDHEN and CDR2 SYDVKM.

This clonotype was observed a few times. The V gene is TRBV19, the J gene TRBJ1-2; 8 bases line up with TRBD1. This CDR3 is built from 13 residues. Trimming at V came to 4 bases and at J to 8 bases, leaving 6 bases not matched to a gene. Germline loops: CDR1 LNHDA, CDR2 SQIVND (reference sequence). The CDR3 sequence: CASSTQGAGGYTF. CDR3 DNA: TGTGCCAGTAGTACTCAGGGGGCCGGCGGCTACACCTTC.

For the CDR3, the DNA is TGTGCCAGCAGCTTAGCCCCCGCCGGGACAGGGCGTGTCCCTGAAGCTTTCTTT. Translating it yields CASSLAPAGTGRVPEAFF. The gene calls are TRBV7-3 and TRBJ1-1; 9 bases map to TRBD1. CDR1 is SGHTA, CDR2 FQGTGA, per germline. The CDR3 spans 18 residues. The V segment lost 2 bases and the J segment 6 bases; nucleotides outside the gene matches: 16. Based on the CDR3 plus reference TRBV7-3 and TRBJ1-1, the full variable domain is GAGVSQTPSNKVTEKGKYVELRCDPISGHTALYWYRQSLGQGPEFLIYFQGTGAADDSGLPNDRFFAVRPEGSVSTLKIQRTERGDSAVYLCASSLAPAGTGRVPEAFFGQGTRLTVV.

Ten or more counts support this clonotype. V and J are TRBV30 and TRBJ2-7; 7 bases are a match to TRBD1. The V segment lost 0 bases and the J segment 1 base; nucleotides outside the gene matches: 9. The CDR3 totals 16 residues. Per germline, CDR1 GTSNPN and CDR2 SVGIG (reference sequence). The CDR3 protein is CAWSVRRRGLSYEQYF. Here the CDR3 DNA reads TGTGCCTGGAGTGTACGAAGAAGGGGGCTATCCTACGAGCAGTACTTC.

V and J are TRBV12-3 or TRBV12-4 and TRBJ2-2; D not resolved. V was pared by 3 bases and J by 3 bases, with 8 bases between. The CDR3 contains 14 residues. The chain's CDR3 is CASSFAGYTGELFF. The CDR3 nucleotides read TGTGCCAGCAGTTTCGCCGGTTACACCGGGGAGCTGTTTTTT.

This clonotype came up many times. The chain couples TRBV2 to TRBJ1-5, with no clear D. Germline values: CDR1 SNHLY, CDR2 FYNNEI. V dropped 6 bases and J dropped 5 bases, with 14 bases sitting between them. The CDR3 has 14 residues. CDR3 sequence (DNA): TGTGCCAGCAGGAACCGGGTCAACGATCAGCCCCAGCATTTT. As protein: CASRNRVNDQPQHF.

This clonotype came up a few times. This rearrangement joins TRBV7-2 to TRBJ2-5; TRBD1 is a possible D gene (5 bases). Trimming took off 3 bases at V and 2 bases at J, with 7 bases between the two ends. Germline assignment: CDR1 SGHTA and CDR2 FQGNSA. CDR3 size: 13 residues. The CDR3 loop reads CASSFQGQETQYF. In nucleotides, the CDR3 is TGTGCCAGCAGCTTTCAGGGACAAGAGACCCAGTACTTC.

This clonotype was counted many times. V is TRBV12-3 or TRBV12-4 and J is TRBJ2-5, with D unresolved. Trimming stripped 7 bases from V and 5 bases from J, with 14 bases between. CDR3 length: 13 amino acids. CDR3 amino acids: CASTMAHGETQYF. The CDR3 DNA is TGTGCCAGCACCATGGCCCACGGGGAGACCCAGTACTTC.

The chain joins TRBV15 to TRBJ1-1; TRBD1 might be the D (6 bases). Trimming pared 0 bases from V and 1 base from J, leaving 9 bases between. The germline V gene encodes CDR1 LNHNV and CDR2 YYDKDF (reference sequence). This CDR3 region has 15 residues. CDR3 sequence (DNA): TGTGCCACCAGCAGAGATCCCAGGGGGAACACTGAAGCTTTCTTT. Amino acids: CATSRDPRGNTEAFF.

This clonotype was picked up many times. The genes are TRBV7-2 and TRBJ1-2; perhaps TRBD1 as D (5 bases). Germline assignment: CDR1 SGHTA and CDR2 FQGNSA. CDR3 length: 15 amino acids. Between the trimmed V and J ends, which lost 5 bases and 3 bases, there was a span of 16 bases. CDR3 in DNA: TGTGCCAGCAGCCAAGGGCTCGGGGGGTACTATGGCTACACCTTC. Residues: CASSQGLGGYYGYTF.

The chain employs TRBV7-2 and TRBJ1-2; no firm D call. The CDR3 length is 16 residues. Germline CDR1 is SGHTA and CDR2 is FQGNSA. Deletions cut 5 bases from V and 4 bases from J, with 20 bases between. CDR3 in amino acids: CASSPAWPQEFYGYTF. The CDR3 DNA reads TGTGCCAGCAGCCCAGCCTGGCCCCAGGAGTTCTATGGCTACACCTTC.

This clonotype was counted ten times or more. The rearrangement uses TRBV28 and TRBJ1-6; no clear D gene. CDR1 and CDR2 from the germline V gene are MDHEN and SYDVKM. The CDR3 totals 12 residues. V dropped 6 bases and J dropped 5 bases, with 5 bases sitting between them. CDR3 amino acids: CASSLNNSPLHF. CDR3 DNA sequence: TGTGCCAGCAGCTTGAATAATTCACCCCTCCACTTT.

To note about this clonotype: This may be a read error, as it is one base from a much larger clone. This chain joins TRBV7-8 and TRBJ2-7, with 14 bases that match TRBD2. The V gene's germline CDR1 is SGHVS and CDR2 FQNEAQ. This CDR3 has 15 residues. DNA for the CDR3: TGTGCCAGCAGCCAGGGACTAGCGGGGGCTGGGGAGCAGCACTTC. This encodes CASSQGLAGAGEQHF. The whole variable domain, filled in from reference TRBV7-8 and TRBJ2-7, reads GAGVSQSPRYKVAKRGQDVALRCDPISGHVSLFWYQQALGQGPEFLTYFQNEAQLDKSGLPSDRFFAERPEGSVSTLKIQRTQQEDSAVYLCASSQGLAGAGEQHFGPGTRLTVT.

This clonotype was counted ten times or more. The chain recombines TRBV27 with TRBJ2-5, with D perhaps matching TRBD2 (8 bases). Trimming left V 3 bases short and J 9 bases short, with 20 bases between. The CDR3 has 15 amino acids. CDR1 MNHEY and CDR2 SMNVEV come from the germline V gene (reference sequence). As DNA, the CDR3 is TGTGCCAGCAGTTTCGCGGGGGGCAGGGGGGGAGCCCAGTACTTC. As protein: CASSFAGGRGGAQYF.

The chain uses TRBV5-1 and TRBJ2-2; D gene uncertain. CDR1 and CDR2 from the germline V gene are SGHRS and YFSETQ. This CDR3 has 15 residues. The V and J ends lost 5 bases and 2 bases respectively, with 13 bases between them. The CDR3 region has the DNA TGCGCCAGCAGGCGGCGAGAGGATAACACCGGGGAGCTGTTTTTT. It specifies CASRRREDNTGELFF.

This chain links TRBV28 with TRBJ2-2; possibly TRBD1 for D (5 bases). CDR3 length equals 15 residues. Deletions cut 3 bases from V and 4 bases from J, with 12 bases between. CDR1 and CDR2 from the germline V gene are MDHEN and SYDVKM. The CDR3 sequence: CASSFKGRVTGELFF. The CDR3 DNA reads TGTGCCAGCAGTTTTAAGGGCAGGGTCACCGGGGAGCTGTTTTTT.

The rearrangement links TRBV29-1 to TRBJ2-5; D is unclear. The CDR3 runs to 14 residues. From germline, CDR1 is SQVTM and CDR2 ANQGSEA. V lost 6 bases to trimming and J lost 3 bases, with 17 bases between them. CDR3 region: CSVSDGSTKETQYF. The CDR3 DNA reads as TGCAGCGTATCGGACGGATCAACGAAAGAGACCCAGTACTTC.

This clonotype was seen ten or more times. The CDR3 spells CASSLTGQTYEQYF. In nucleotides, the CDR3 is TGTGCCAGCAGTTTAACTGGACAGACCTACGAGCAGTACTTC. The V and J genes are TRBV28 and TRBJ2-7; D possibly corresponds to TRBD1 (6 bases). This CDR3 has 14 residues. Germline V gene lookup returns CDR1 MDHEN and CDR2 SYDVKM. Deletions cut 2 bases from V and 2 bases from J, with 10 bases between. The full variable domain, its missing parts supplied by reference TRBV28 and TRBJ2-7, is DVKVTQSSRYLVKRTGEKVFLECVQDMDHENMFWYRQDPGLGLRLIYFSYDVKMKEKGDIPEGYSVSREKKERFSLILESASTNQTSMYLCASSLTGQTYEQYFGPGTRLTVT.